This T cell receptor (beta chain) was profiled in a study of blood T cell repertoires in COVID-19. Study at large: Sample material is recorded as cDNA or gDNA derived from T cells, B-cell-depleted T cells, or PBMCs.

Trimming took off 7 bases at V and 6 bases at J, with 9 bases between the two ends. Germline assignment: CDR1 MNHEY and CDR2 SVGAGI. The CDR3 runs to 11 residues. Clones were sequenced by immunoSEQ multiplex PCR, and TCRdb holds only the in-frame ones, with some missing. The sample lists 250,000 to 350,000 clones; about 88% were seen once. The age range of participants was 18 to 89 years, with residence in about two dozen US areas. The sequence came from a man in his fifties or sixties who had recovered from COVID-19. Sequencing was done on a sample of PBMCs or T cells enriched from blood (not recorded which). V usage is TRBV6-5 and J usage is TRBJ1-2; TRBD1 might be the D (6 bases). This chain's CDR3 is CASMRDNGYTF. The CDR3 nucleotides are TGTGCCAGCATGAGGGACAATGGCTACACCTTC.